This T cell receptor (beta chain) was sequenced in a study of vaccination and CD4 T cells after COVID-19. Treatment meaning: approximately nine-day PBMC culture with coronavirus spike peptide pools or control peptides (ViraFEST assay). Those CD4+ T cells from the unexposed donor predate the COVID-19 pandemic (2011-2018). The Oncomine TCR Beta short-read assay generated sequence data from the DNA of cultured CD4+ T cells. TCRdb reprocessed the PCR reads via MiXCR and lists one record per CDR3 protein. Among approximately 7,600 distinct CDR3 sequences listed, roughly 49% were seen once. The CDR3 sequence is 14 residues long. Germline loops: CDR1 MNHNS, CDR2 SASEGT. V lost 10 bases and J lost 0; bases outside the gene matches: 5. This clonotype came up a few times. Its antigen is as yet unknown.

The V gene is TRBV6-1, the J gene TRBJ1-5, with 8 bases aligning to TRBD1. This sequence was found in a human donor in good health. Sequencing input: CD4+ T cells from blood, cultured in vitro. The DNA of the CDR3 is TGTGCCATACAGGGGGGGTCTAGCAATCAGCCCCAGCATTTT. This translates into CAIQGGSSNQPQHF.